This TCR beta chain was found in a study of cytomegalovirus exposure and HLA in healthy donors. Study results and limitations: Among the most significant clusters, several appeared linked to common viral pathogens in a later analysis. Trimming of TCR beta V- and J-genes showed a link, identified in a later analysis, to a missense DCLRE1C variant. Sequences of the TCR beta chain were said to predict the HLA-A and HLA-B alleles of most subjects accurately.

As concerns this clone: Antigen unknown.

It was with 60 Vbeta and 13 Jbeta primers that the PCR ran. TCRdb keeps only in-frame clones here, not all; method: immunoSEQ multiplex PCR. The table shows about 160,000 clones, with approximately 80% occurring only once. Trimming shortened V by 1 base and J by 0 bases, and 7 bases separated the two germline ends. This CDR3 region has 16 residues. From germline, CDR1 is SEHNR and CDR2 FQNEAQ (reference sequence). This clonotype was obtained from a boy aged 2-15 years in good health and CMV-seronegative. This chain joins TRBV7-9 and TRBJ2-6; no reliable D call. Input material: PBMCs. Here the CDR3 reads CASSLERSSGANVLTF. CDR3 nucleotide sequence: TGTGCCAGCAGCTTAGAGCGAAGCTCTGGGGCCAACGTCCTGACTTTC.